This TCR beta chain was recovered during a study of CXCR3-negative and CXCR3-positive naive CD8 T cells. For this clonotype: Its antigen is unknown.

This CDR3 has 14 amino acids. Looked up from germline, CDR1 is SGHRS and CDR2 is YFSETQ. Via 5' RACE with UMI labels, TRB cDNA libraries were prepared. TCRdb derives one entry per CDR3 protein from the 5' RACE reads, leaving out DNA. The table lists some 41,000 distinct CDR3 sequences. Broader study findings: Naive subsets expressed similar surface CD5; TRB CDR3 features served to infer TCR strength.

The V gene is TRBV5-1, the J gene TRBJ2-7. Sequenced sample: memory CD8+ T cells from blood. The TCR sequence derives from a human donor in good health. Some clones in this sample may be carry-over from other donors' samples. This CDR3 reads CASSLESKVREQYF. The full variable domain, with the rest looked up from reference TRBV5-1 and TRBJ2-7, is KAGVTQTPRYLIKTRGQQVTLSCSPISGHRSVSWYQQTPGQGLQFLFEYFSETQRNKGNFPGRFSGRQFSNSRSEMNVSTLELGDSALYLCASSLESKVREQYFGPGTRLTVT.